The 27 T cell receptor beta chains below all came from one sample that was sequenced in a study of tissue T cells after allogeneic stem cell transplantation. The time point: mouse harvest day 14 after allogeneic transplant. Tail vein injection delivered 10^7 T-cell-depleted bone marrow cells and 10^6 splenic CD5+ T cells. This table comes from immunoSEQ multiplex PCR, and its TCRdb copy is limited to in-frame clones, with some not included. The sample has several thousand clones, about 32% seen once. The source material was skin. The receptors here all came from a female BALB/c mouse given C57BL/6 T cells with graft-versus-host disease after an allogeneic hematopoietic cell transplant.

Turning to this clone: Gene names and germline match the mouse. Sequencing ends 1 residue short of the CDR3 end; the germline J gene provides the rest. The rearrangement links TRBV24 to TRBJ2-3; possible D gene TRBD1, 5 bases. With 2 bases removed from V and 0 bases from J, the gap between germline ends came to 9 bases. The germline V gene encodes CDR1 KGHTA and CDR2 FRNEEI. This CDR3 contains 15 residues. CDR3 protein: CASSLKDISAETLYF. The DNA read from the CDR3 is TGTGCCAGCAGTCTGAAGGACATTAGTGCAGAAACGCTGTAT.

With respect to this clone: The gene symbols are mouse symbols. The CDR3 end is not reached by the read, which stops 1 residue before it; the germline J gene fills it in. The chain links TRBV1 to TRBJ2-3, with 9 bases aligning to TRBD1. In germline, CDR1 is NSQYPW, CDR2 LRSPGD (reference sequence). V was clipped by 3 bases and J by 0 bases; unmatched bases: 4. CDR3 length: 16 residues. The CDR3 protein is CTCSAGTGRSAETLYF. The CDR3 DNA, read in part, is TGCACCTGCAGTGCCGGGACAGGGAGGAGTGCAGAAACGCTGTAT. The whole variable domain, filled in from reference TRBV1 and TRBJ2-3, reads VTLLEQNPRWRLVPRGQAVNLRCILKNSQYPWMSWYQQDLQKQLQWLFTLRSPGDKEVKSLPGADYLATRVTDTELRLQVANMSQGRTLYCTCSAGTGRSAETLYFGSGTRLTVL.

In the case of this clone: The gene symbols are mouse symbols. The CDR3 end lies 1 residue beyond the end of the read and is filled in from the germline J gene. This chain uses TRBV26 with TRBJ2-4; 9 positions agree with TRBD2. CDR1 is KGHPV and CDR2 is FQNQEV in the germline V gene (reference sequence). CDR3 length: 13 residues. J gave up 4 bases and V 6 bases, and 2 bases lay outside the gene matches. CDR3 sequence: CASSDWGKNTLYF. The DNA read from the CDR3 is TGTGCCAGCAGCGACTGGGGGAAAAACACCTTGTAC.

This clone was detected a few times. Gene names denote mouse genes. The CDR3 is cut off 1 residue early in the read; its end comes from the germline J gene. The rearrangement uses TRBV26 and TRBJ2-4, with 9 bases that match TRBD2. Germline CDR1 KGHPV, CDR2 FQNQEV (reference sequence). Trimming cost V 5 bases and J 1 base; bases outside gene matches: 4. The CDR3 runs 15 residues. CDR3 in amino acids: CASSTRLGGQNTLYF. The CDR3 DNA, read in part, is TGTGCCAGCAGTACCCGACTGGGGGGTCAAAACACCTTGTAC.

This clone was detected only once. Gene names refer to mouse genes. The read comes to an end 1 residue before the CDR3 does, leaving the germline J gene to fill in the end. The chain recombines TRBV1 with TRBJ2-4, with TRBD2 matching 12 bases. The J segment lost 0 bases and the V segment lost 3 bases, leaving 4 bases of the junction unmatched. The CDR3 covers 17 residues. CDR1 NSQYPW and CDR2 LRSPGD come from the germline V gene (reference sequence). Partial CDR3 DNA: TGCACCTGCAGTGCGGGGACTGGGGGGTCGAGTCAAAACACCTTGTAC. This translates into CTCSAGTGGSSQNTLY. The full CDR3 protein is CTCSAGTGGSSQNTLYF.

On this clone itself: Here the gene names and germline are mouse. The read stops 1 residue short of the end of the CDR3; the missing end is completed from the germline J gene. V gene TRBV16 combines with J gene TRBJ2-7; D is perhaps TRBD1 (6 bases). This CDR3 is 13 amino acids long. Looked up from germline, CDR1 is SGHSA and CDR2 is FRNQAP. Trimming cost V 1 base and J 7 bases, with 11 bases left between them. The covered CDR3 bases are TGTGCAAGCAGCTTAGCACAGGGAGGAGAACAGTAC. Protein sequence: CASSLAQGGEQY. The full-length CDR3 reads as CASSLAQGGEQYF.

A note on this clone: Here the gene names and germline are mouse. The read terminates 1 residue ahead of where the CDR3 ends, so the germline J gene completes it. The J gene is TRBJ2-7, the V gene TRBV26; TRBD2 is a possible D gene (6 bases). V gave up 7 bases and J gave up 3 bases, with 7 bases separating them. This CDR3 has 11 amino acids. Germline-derived CDR1 and CDR2 are KGHPV and FQNQEV (reference sequence). CDR3 region: CASTGDYEQYF. The CDR3 bases that were read are TGTGCCAGCACTGGGGACTATGAACAGTAC.

Points on this clone: Mouse gene names and germline throughout. The sequence runs out 1 residue before the end of the CDR3; the remainder is reconstructed from the germline J gene. V usage is TRBV5 and J usage is TRBJ2-5; D gene uncertain. Germline lookup yields CDR1 LGHNA and CDR2 YNLKQL (reference sequence). Trimming shortened V by 4 bases and J by 1 base, and 3 bases separated the two germline ends. This CDR3 comprises 12 residues. The CDR3 reads CASSPHQDTQYF. CDR3 bases read: TGTGCCAGCAGCCCCCACCAAGACACCCAGTAC.

This clone is medium-sized (0.01 to 0.1%) in the sample. Each gene name is a mouse one. The read stops 1 residue short of the end of the CDR3; the missing end is completed from the germline J gene. The J gene is TRBJ1-5, the V gene TRBV1; D is uncertain. Between the trimmed V and J ends, which lost 0 bases and 3 bases, there was a span of 6 bases. This CDR3 comprises 14 residues. The germline CDR1 and CDR2 sequences are NSQYPW and LRSPGD (reference sequence). CDR3: CTCSADPGNQAPLF. The sequenced CDR3 bases are TGCACCTGCAGTGCAGATCCTGGCAACCAGGCTCCGCTT.

Concerning this clone: Mouse gene names and germline throughout. Read sequence stops 1 residue before the CDR3 end, and the germline J gene provides the missing end. This chain links TRBV3 with TRBJ1-2; 8 bases map to TRBD1. Per the germline V gene, CDR1 is SNHLY and CDR2 is FYNGKV (reference sequence). There are 15 residues in the CDR3. Trimming cost V 2 bases and J 4 bases; bases outside gene matches: 6. The CDR3: CASSLRRQGLSDYTF. The part of the CDR3 DNA that was read is TGTGCCAGCAGCTTACGGCGACAGGGGCTCTCCGACTACACC.

Notes on this clone: Genes here carry mouse names. The missing CDR3 end, 1 residue past where the read stops, is filled in from the germline J gene. J is TRBJ1-6 and V is TRBV26; no definite D call. TRBJ1-6 is filed as an ORF, its function uncertain. This CDR3 contains 13 residues. CDR1 is KGHPV, CDR2 FQNQEV, per germline (reference sequence). The V gene lost 4 bases and the J gene lost 4 bases, with 5 bases spanning the gap. Partial CDR3 DNA: TGTGCCAGCAGTCACAAGTATAATTCGCCCCTCTAC. This gives the protein CASSHKYNSPLY. The full CDR3 protein reads CASSHKYNSPLYF.

With regard to this clone: Gene and germline names: mouse. Incomplete CDR3 DNA: TGCTCCAGCAGCCTTAGAAGTCAAAACACCTTGTAC. Its protein product is CSSSLRSQNTLY. The entire CDR3 protein is CSSSLRSQNTLYF. This sequence joins TRBV23 and TRBJ2-4. The read terminates 1 residue ahead of where the CDR3 ends, so the germline J gene completes it. Germline-derived CDR1 and CDR2 are KGHTA and FQNQQP. The CDR3 extends over 13 amino acids.

In this sample, this clone turned up a few times. Gene names are mouse gene names. Read coverage stops 1 residue before the CDR3 terminus; the germline J gene supplies the remainder. The chain carries TRBV31 and TRBJ2-1; D is tentatively TRBD1 or TRBD2 (5 bases each). CDR3 length: 14 amino acids. V shed 3 bases and J shed 1 base, with 10 bases lying between them. Germline V CDR1 and CDR2: GKSSPN, SITVG. CDR3: CAWSLRDNYAEQFF. The DNA read from the CDR3 is TGTGCCTGGAGCCTAAGGGACAACTATGCTGAGCAGTTC.

Turning to this clone: Mouse gene names and germline throughout. The CDR3 end is not reached by the read, which stops 1 residue before it; the germline J gene fills it in. This chain links TRBV3 with TRBJ2-7; maybe TRBD1 (5 bases). V lost 2 bases and J 3 bases, leaving 11 bases between the germline ends. This CDR3 contains 14 residues. The germline V gene encodes CDR1 SNHLY and CDR2 FYNGKV (reference sequence). The CDR3 is CASSLSQGGYEQYF. The sequenced CDR3 bases are TGTGCCAGCAGCTTAAGCCAGGGAGGCTATGAACAGTAC.

The sample holds a few counts of this clone. Each gene name is a mouse one. The CDR3 end lies 1 residue beyond the end of the read and is filled in from the germline J gene. V and J are TRBV5 and TRBJ1-1; D remains ambiguous. This CDR3 contains 13 residues. Germline CDR1 reads LGHNA; CDR2 reads YNLKQL (reference sequence). Trimming shortened V by 0 bases and J by 3 bases, and 5 bases separated the two germline ends. CDR3 sequence: CASSQDQDTEVFF. Partial CDR3 DNA: TGTGCCAGCAGCCAAGACCAGGACACAGAAGTCTTC.

Comment on this clone: Gene names are mouse gene names. Read sequence stops 1 residue before the CDR3 end, and the germline J gene provides the missing end. The chain links TRBV12-2 to TRBJ2-4; possibly TRBD1 for D (5 bases). V was pared by 1 base and J by 4 bases, with 5 bases between. The CDR3 loop spans 12 amino acids. Germline values: CDR1 SGHLS, CDR2 HYDKME. Incomplete CDR3 DNA: TGTGCCAGCTCTCTGGACAAAAACACCTTGTAC. As protein: CASSLDKNTLY. The whole CDR3 sequence reads CASSLDKNTLYF. Filled out from reference TRBV12-2 and TRBJ2-4, the complete variable domain reads NSGVVQSPRYIIKGKGERSILKCIPISGHLSVAWYQQTQGQELKFFIQHYDKMERDKGNLPSRFSVQQFDDYHSEMNMSALELEDSAVYFCASSLDKNTLYFGAGTRLSVL.

Remarks on this clone: The gene names here belong to mouse. The DNA ends 1 residue before the CDR3 does, and the rest of the CDR3 is filled in from the germline J gene. V usage is TRBV29 and J usage is TRBJ2-7; D ambiguous. Germline V CDR1 and CDR2: MSHET, SYDVDS. The ends were cut back, 0 bases at V and 4 bases at J, with 7 bases in the middle. The CDR3 is 13 amino acids. The CDR3 reads CASSLSMRYEQYF. The part of the CDR3 DNA that was read is TGTGCTAGCAGTTTATCGATGAGGTATGAACAGTAC.

Concerning this clone itself: Gene labels here are mouse ones. From the germline J gene comes the end of the CDR3, since the read stops 1 residue before it. The genes are TRBV26 and TRBJ2-4; TRBD2 agrees at 8 bases. In germline, CDR1 is KGHPV, CDR2 FQNQEV (reference sequence). CDR3 length equals 15 residues. V was clipped by 2 bases and J by 0 bases; unmatched bases: 1. This CDR3 is CASSLDWGSQNTLYF. The covered CDR3 bases are TGTGCCAGCAGTCTGGACTGGGGTAGTCAAAACACCTTGTAC.

As to this clone: Mouse gene names and germline throughout. Sequencing ends 1 residue short of the CDR3 end; the germline J gene provides the rest. The chain carries TRBV29 and TRBJ2-5; 9 positions match TRBD1. This CDR3 region has 14 residues. Per the germline V gene, CDR1 is MSHET and CDR2 is SYDVDS. The V and J ends lost 5 bases and 5 bases, in that order; junction bases with no gene match: 5. Incomplete CDR3 DNA: TGTGCTAGCAGTCCCCACAGGGGGCGAGACACCCAGTAC. It yields the protein CASSPHRGRDTQY. The whole CDR3 sequence reads CASSPHRGRDTQYF. Full variable domain (outside the CDR3, taken from reference TRBV29 and TRBJ2-5): DMKVTQMPRYLIKRMGENVLLECGQDMSHETMYWYRQDPGLGLQLIYISYDVDSNSEGDIPKGYRVSRKKREHFSLILDSAKTNQTSVYFCASSPHRGRDTQYFGPGTRLLVL.

A note on this clone: Mouse gene names and germline throughout. Sequencing ends 1 residue short of the CDR3 end; the germline J gene provides the rest. This chain connects TRBV5 to TRBJ1-1; D possibly corresponds to TRBD1 (5 bases). This CDR3 has 15 residues. Germline values: CDR1 LGHNA, CDR2 YNLKQL (reference sequence). Trimming took 0 bases from V and 0 from J, leaving 8 bases between them. The CDR3 here is CASSQEGGANTEVFF. CDR3 bases read: TGTGCCAGCAGCCAAGAGGGGGGGGCAAACACAGAAGTCTTC.

This clone is categorized as medium-sized. Germline and genes here are mouse. Read data end 1 residue before the CDR3 end; the end is taken from the germline J gene. The chain links TRBV13-2 to TRBJ1-3; 7 bases fit TRBD1. The ends lost 10 bases at V and 0 bases at J; junction bases unmatched: 1. Germline values: CDR1 NNHNN, CDR2 SYGAGS (reference sequence). This CDR3 is built from 12 residues. This CDR3 reads CAGTDSGNTLYF. The CDR3 DNA, read in part, is TGTGCCGGGACAGATTCTGGAAATACGCTCTAT.

Comment on this clone: Gene names follow the mouse nomenclature. The read ends 1 residue shy of where the CDR3 ends; the end is completed using the germline J gene. V usage is TRBV26 and J usage is TRBJ1-1; D not resolved. V dropped 0 bases and J dropped 1 base, with 0 bases sitting between them. This CDR3 has 12 amino acids. Germline V CDR1 and CDR2: KGHPV, FQNQEV (reference sequence). The covered CDR3 bases are TGTGCCAGCAGTCTGTCAAACACAGAAGTCTTC. Translating it yields CASSLSNTEVF. The entire CDR3 protein is CASSLSNTEVFF.

Regarding this clone: Gene names are mouse gene names. The CDR3 end falls 1 residue outside the read, so it is completed with the germline J gene. The chain is built from TRBV12-1 and TRBJ2-3; TRBD2 matches 12 bases. V lost 3 bases and J lost 0; bases outside the gene matches: 3. This CDR3 has 16 amino acids. Germline assignment: CDR1 SGHSN and CDR2 HYEKVE. CDR3 sequence reads: CASSIGTGGSAETLYF. The sequenced part of the CDR3 DNA is TGTGCCAGCTCTATAGGGACTGGGGGGAGTGCAGAAACGCTGTAT.

A remark on this clone: Each gene name is a mouse one. The CDR3 end falls 1 residue outside the read, so it is completed with the germline J gene. V is TRBV26 and J is TRBJ2-4; TRBD2 matches 7 bases. Germline V gene data show CDR1 as KGHPV and CDR2 as FQNQEV (reference sequence). The CDR3 consists of 14 residues. J lost 4 bases, V lost 0 bases, and 1 base had no gene match. CDR3 loop: CASSLSTGENTLYF. Partial CDR3 DNA: TGTGCCAGCAGTCTGTCCACTGGGGAAAACACCTTGTAC.

This clone was observed a handful of times. Genes and germline come from the mouse. The read terminates 1 residue before the CDR3 end, so the remaining end is supplied by the germline J gene. The V call is TRBV12-1, the J call TRBJ1-1, with D perhaps matching TRBD1 (6 bases). The CDR3 totals 14 residues. CDR1 and CDR2 from the germline V gene are SGHSN and HYEKVE. The V and J ends lost 2 bases and 4 bases respectively, with 13 bases between them. The CDR3 loop is CASSPLGGGTEVFF. The DNA read from the CDR3 is TGTGCCAGCTCTCCCTTGGGGGGCGGCACAGAAGTCTTC.

In the case of this clone: Gene labels here are mouse ones. The read terminates 1 residue before the CDR3 end, so the remaining end is supplied by the germline J gene. V is TRBV26 and J is TRBJ2-3; D assignment may be TRBD1 or TRBD2 (5 bases each). V lost 1 base and J 0 bases, leaving 8 bases between the germline ends. Germline CDR1 KGHPV, CDR2 FQNQEV (reference sequence). This CDR3 spans 15 amino acids. The CDR3 sequence is CASSLLGHSAETLYF. The part of the CDR3 DNA that was read is TGTGCCAGCAGTCTGTTGGGGCATAGTGCAGAAACGCTGTAT. The full variable domain, rest sourced from reference TRBV26 and TRBJ2-3, is NSKVIQTPRYLVKGQGQKAKMRCIPEKGHPVVFWYQQNKNNEFKFLINFQNQEVLQQIDMTEKRFSAECPSNSPCSLEIQSSEAGDSALYLCASSLLGHSAETLYFGSGTRLTVL.

As regards this clone: Genes and germline are mouse. The observed sequence ends 1 residue before the CDR3 terminus, with the missing tail filled in from the germline J gene. V gene TRBV26 combines with J gene TRBJ2-7; TRBD1 agrees at 7 bases. The CDR3 runs to 14 residues. Germline V gene lookup returns CDR1 KGHPV and CDR2 FQNQEV (reference sequence). With V trimmed by 4 bases and J by 4 bases, 7 bases remained unmatched. The CDR3 bases that were read are TGTGCCAGCAGTCCCCGGGGACAGACTTATGAACAGTAC. The encoded protein is CASSPRGQTYEQY. The entire CDR3 sequence reads CASSPRGQTYEQYF.